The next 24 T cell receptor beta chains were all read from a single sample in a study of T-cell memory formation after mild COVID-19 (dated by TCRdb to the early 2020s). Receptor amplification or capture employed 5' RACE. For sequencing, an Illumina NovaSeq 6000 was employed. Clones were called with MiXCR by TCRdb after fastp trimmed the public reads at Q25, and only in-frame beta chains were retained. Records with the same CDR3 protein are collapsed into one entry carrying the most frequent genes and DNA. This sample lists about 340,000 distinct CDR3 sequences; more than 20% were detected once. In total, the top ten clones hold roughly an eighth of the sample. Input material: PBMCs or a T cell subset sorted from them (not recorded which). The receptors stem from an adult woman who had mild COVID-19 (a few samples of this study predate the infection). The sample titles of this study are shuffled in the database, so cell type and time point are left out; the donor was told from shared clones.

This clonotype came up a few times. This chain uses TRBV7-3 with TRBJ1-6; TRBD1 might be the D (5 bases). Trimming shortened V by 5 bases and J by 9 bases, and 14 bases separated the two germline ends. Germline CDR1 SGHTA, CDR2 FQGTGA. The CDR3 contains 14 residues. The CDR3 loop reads CASSLGTNSSPLHF. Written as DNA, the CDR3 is TGTGCCAGCAGCCTGGGGACTAATAGTTCACCCCTCCACTTT.

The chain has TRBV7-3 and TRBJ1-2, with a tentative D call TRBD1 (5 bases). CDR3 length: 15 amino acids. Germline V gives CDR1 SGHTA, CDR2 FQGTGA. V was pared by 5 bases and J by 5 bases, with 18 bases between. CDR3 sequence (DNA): TGTGCCAGCAGCCCGGGCGCCGGGACGGAGTATGGCTACACCTTC. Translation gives CASSPGAGTEYGYTF.

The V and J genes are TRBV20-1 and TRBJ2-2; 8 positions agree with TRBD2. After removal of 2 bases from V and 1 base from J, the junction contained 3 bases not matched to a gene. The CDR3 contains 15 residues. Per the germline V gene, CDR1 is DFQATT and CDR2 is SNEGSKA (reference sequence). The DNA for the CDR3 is TGCAGTGCTAGACCCGGGACTAGGAACACCGGGGAGCTGTTTTTT. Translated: CSARPGTRNTGELFF.

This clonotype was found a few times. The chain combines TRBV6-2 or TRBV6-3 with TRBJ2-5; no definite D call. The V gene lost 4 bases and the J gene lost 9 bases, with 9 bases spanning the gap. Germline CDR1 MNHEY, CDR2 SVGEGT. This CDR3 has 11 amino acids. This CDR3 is CASSFGPAQYF. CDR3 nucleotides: TGTGCCAGCAGTTTCGGTCCCGCCCAGTACTTC.

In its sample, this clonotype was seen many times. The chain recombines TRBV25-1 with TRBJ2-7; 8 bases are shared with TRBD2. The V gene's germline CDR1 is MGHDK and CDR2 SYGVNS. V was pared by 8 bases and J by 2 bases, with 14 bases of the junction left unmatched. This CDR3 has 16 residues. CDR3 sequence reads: CASSGGSGGQTYEQYF. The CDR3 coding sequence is TGTGCCAGCTCGGGGGGGAGCGGGGGACAAACCTACGAGCAGTACTTC.

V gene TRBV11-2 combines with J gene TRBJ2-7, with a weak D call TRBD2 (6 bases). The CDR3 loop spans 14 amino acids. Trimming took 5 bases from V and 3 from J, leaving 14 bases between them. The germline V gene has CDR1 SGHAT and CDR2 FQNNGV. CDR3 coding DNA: TGTGCCAGCAGCGACACCGGGACTCACTACGAGCAGTACTTC. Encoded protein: CASSDTGTHYEQYF.

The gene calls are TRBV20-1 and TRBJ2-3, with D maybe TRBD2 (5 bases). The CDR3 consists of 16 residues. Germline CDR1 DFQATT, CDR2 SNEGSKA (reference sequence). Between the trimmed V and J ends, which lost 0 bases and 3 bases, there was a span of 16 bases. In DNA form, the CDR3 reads TGCAGTGCTAGAGACCCAATACTAGGTGTGACAGATACGCAGTATTTT. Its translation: CSARDPILGVTDTQYF.

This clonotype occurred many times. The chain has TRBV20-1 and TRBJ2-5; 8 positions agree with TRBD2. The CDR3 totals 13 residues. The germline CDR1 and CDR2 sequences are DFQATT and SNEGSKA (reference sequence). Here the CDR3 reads CGLKRESTETQYF. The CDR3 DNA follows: TGCGGACTAAAGCGGGAGTCGACGGAGACCCAGTACTTC.

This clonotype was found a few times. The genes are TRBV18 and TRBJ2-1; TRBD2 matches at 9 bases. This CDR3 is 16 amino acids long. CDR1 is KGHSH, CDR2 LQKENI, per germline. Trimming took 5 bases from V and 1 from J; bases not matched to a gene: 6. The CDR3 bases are TGTGCCAGCTCATCCCGACTAGCGGAGTCCTACAATGAGCAGTTCTTC. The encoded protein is CASSSRLAESYNEQFF.

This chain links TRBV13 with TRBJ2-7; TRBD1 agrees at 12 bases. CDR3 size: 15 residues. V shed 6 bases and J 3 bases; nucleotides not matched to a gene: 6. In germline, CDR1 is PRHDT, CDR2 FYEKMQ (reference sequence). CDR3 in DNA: TGTGCCAGCAGATACGGGACAGGGGGCCACTACGAGCAGTACTTC. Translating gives CASRYGTGGHYEQYF. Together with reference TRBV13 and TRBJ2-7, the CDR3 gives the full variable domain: AAGVIQSPRHLIKEKRETATLKCYPIPRHDTVYWYQQGPGQDPQFLISFYEKMQSDKGSIPDRFSAQQFSDYHSELNMSSLELGDSALYFCASRYGTGGHYEQYFGPGTRLTVT.

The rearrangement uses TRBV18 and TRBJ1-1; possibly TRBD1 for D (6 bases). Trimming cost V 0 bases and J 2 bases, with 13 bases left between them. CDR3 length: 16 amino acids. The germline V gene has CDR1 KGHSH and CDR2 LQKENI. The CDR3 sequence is CASSPPIRGANTEAFF. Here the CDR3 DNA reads TGTGCCAGCTCACCACCGATTCGGGGGGCTAACACTGAAGCTTTCTTT.

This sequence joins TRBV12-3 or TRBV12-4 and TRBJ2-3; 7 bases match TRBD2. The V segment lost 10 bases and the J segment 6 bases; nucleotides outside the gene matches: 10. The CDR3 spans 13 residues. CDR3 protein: CATSGRPVDTQYF. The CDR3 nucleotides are TGTGCCACCTCCGGGAGGCCAGTGGATACGCAGTATTTT.

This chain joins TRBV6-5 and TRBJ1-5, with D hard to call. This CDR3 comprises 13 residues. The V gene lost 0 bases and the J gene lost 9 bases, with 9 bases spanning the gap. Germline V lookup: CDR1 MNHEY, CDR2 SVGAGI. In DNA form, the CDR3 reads TGTGCCAGCAGTTACTCGATTATCGGGCCCCAGCATTTT. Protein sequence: CASSYSIIGPQHF.

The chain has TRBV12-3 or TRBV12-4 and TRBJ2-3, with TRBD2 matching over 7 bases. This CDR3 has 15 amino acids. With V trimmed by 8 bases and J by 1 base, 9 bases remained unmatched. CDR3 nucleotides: TGTGCCAGCCGGGAACTAGCGTGGGGCACAGATACGCAGTATTTT. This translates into CASRELAWGTDTQYF.

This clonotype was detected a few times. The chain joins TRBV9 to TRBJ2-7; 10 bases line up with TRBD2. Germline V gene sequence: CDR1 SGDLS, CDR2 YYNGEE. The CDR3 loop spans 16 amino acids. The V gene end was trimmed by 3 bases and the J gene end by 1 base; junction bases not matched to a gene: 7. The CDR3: CASSAGLAVDSYEQYF. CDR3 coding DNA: TGTGCCAGCAGCGCCGGACTAGCGGTGGATTCCTACGAGCAGTACTTC.

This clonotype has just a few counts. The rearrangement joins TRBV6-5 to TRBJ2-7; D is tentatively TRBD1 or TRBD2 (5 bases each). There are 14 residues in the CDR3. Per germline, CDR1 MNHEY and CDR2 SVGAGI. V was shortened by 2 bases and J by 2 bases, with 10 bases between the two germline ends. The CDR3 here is CASSYAQGAYEQYF. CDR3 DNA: TGTGCCAGCAGTTACGCCCAGGGAGCCTACGAGCAGTACTTC.

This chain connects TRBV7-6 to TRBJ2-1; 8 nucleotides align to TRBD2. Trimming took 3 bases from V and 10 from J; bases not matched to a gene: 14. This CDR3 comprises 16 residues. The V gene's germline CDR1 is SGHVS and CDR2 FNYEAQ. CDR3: CASSLGGGFLRREQFF. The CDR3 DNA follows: TGTGCCAGCAGCTTGGGCGGGGGGTTCCTCCGCAGGGAGCAGTTCTTC.

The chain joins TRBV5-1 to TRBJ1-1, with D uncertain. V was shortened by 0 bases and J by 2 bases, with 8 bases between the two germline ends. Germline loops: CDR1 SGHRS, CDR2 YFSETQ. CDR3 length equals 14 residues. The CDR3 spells CASSLVSRNTEAFF. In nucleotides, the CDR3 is TGCGCCAGCAGCTTGGTTTCGAGAAACACTGAAGCTTTCTTT.

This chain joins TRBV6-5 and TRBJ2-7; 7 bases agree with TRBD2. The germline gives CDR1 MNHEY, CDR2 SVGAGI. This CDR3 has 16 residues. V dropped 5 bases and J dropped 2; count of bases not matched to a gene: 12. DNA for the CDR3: TGTGCCAGCAGTGCCTCCCGACGGGGGGTTGCCTACGAGCAGTACTTC. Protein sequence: CASSASRRGVAYEQYF.

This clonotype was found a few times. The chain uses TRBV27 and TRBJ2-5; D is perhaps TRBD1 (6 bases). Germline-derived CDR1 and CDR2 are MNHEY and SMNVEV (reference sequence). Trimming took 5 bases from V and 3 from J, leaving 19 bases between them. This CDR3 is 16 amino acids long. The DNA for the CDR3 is TGTGCCAGCAGTACTACATCGTGGTACAGGGAAGAGACCCAGTACTTC. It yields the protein CASSTTSWYREETQYF.

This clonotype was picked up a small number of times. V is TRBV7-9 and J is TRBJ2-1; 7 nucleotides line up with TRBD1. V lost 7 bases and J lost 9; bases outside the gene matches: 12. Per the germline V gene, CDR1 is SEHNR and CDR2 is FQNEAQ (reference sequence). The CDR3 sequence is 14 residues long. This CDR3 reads CASTQGQGVSEQFF. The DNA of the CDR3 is TGTGCCAGCACCCAGGGGCAGGGGGTTAGTGAGCAGTTCTTC.

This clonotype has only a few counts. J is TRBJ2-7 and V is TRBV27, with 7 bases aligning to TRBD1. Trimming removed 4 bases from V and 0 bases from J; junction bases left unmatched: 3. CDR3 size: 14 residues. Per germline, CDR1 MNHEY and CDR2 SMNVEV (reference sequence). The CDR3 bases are TGTGCCAGCAGTTGGGGGACAGACTCCTACGAGCAGTACTTC. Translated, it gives CASSWGTDSYEQYF.

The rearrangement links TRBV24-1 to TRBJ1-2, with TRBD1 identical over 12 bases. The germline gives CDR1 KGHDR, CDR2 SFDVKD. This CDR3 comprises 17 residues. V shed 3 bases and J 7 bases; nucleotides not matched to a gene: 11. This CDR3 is CATSDPSPGTGGGGYTF. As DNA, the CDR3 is TGTGCCACCAGTGATCCTAGTCCCGGGACAGGGGGCGGTGGCTACACCTTC.

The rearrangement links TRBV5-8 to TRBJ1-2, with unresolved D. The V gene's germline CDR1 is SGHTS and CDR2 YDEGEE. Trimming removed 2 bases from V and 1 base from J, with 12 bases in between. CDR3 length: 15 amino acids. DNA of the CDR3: TGTGCCAGCAGCTTTTTAGCAGGAGATAACTATGGCTACACCTTC. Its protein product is CASSFLAGDNYGYTF.